This is a list of T cell receptor beta chains from one sample in a study of blood T cell repertoires in COVID-19. Sequenced by immunoSEQ multiplex PCR; TCRdb stores in-frame clones only, minus some. The data show 210,000 or so clones, 65% to 85% seen once. Sequenced: peripheral blood. These receptors all stem from a woman between 25 and 40 years old with COVID-19, enrolled during active disease. Each CDR3 is given with its conserved first and last residue. The order of the fields is V gene, J gene, clone size, CDR3 protein. Rows may omit the clone size; those that give it use once, few, many or a size class.

V: TRBV6-1
J: TRBJ1-1
size: -
CDR3: CASSEGRVTEAFF

V: TRBV2
J: TRBJ2-2
size: few
CDR3: CASSAGNTGELFF

V: TRBV7-2
J: TRBJ1-4
size: -
CDR3: CASSLGGTNEKLFF

V: TRBV10-3
J: TRBJ1-5
size: -
CDR3: CAISEGQGGMGDQPQHF

V: TRBV7-9
J: TRBJ2-1
size: few
CDR3: CAGKRTRGRGNEQFF

V: TRBV9
J: TRBJ2-2
size: -
CDR3: CASSVVEGWAGELFF

V: TRBV9
J: TRBJ2-1
size: -
CDR3: CASSGFSGGSYNEQFF

V: TRBV19
J: TRBJ2-4
size: -
CDR3: CASSVGLPGVKNIQYF

V: TRBV24-1
J: TRBJ2-1
size: -
CDR3: CATSDLLYNEQFF

V: TRBV5-6
J: TRBJ2-1
size: -
CDR3: CASRGGRASYNEQFF

V: TRBV28
J: TRBJ2-2
size: -
CDR3: CASSRPGRETGELFF